Listed below are T cell receptor beta chains from one sample, sequenced in a study of response to subunit inactivated influenza vaccine. One entry per CDR3 protein, called by TCRdb with MiXCR from the RT-PCR reads. The data contain about 190,000 distinct CDR3 sequences, roughly 14% of them singletons. This specimen was CD8+ T cells sorted from PBMCs, taken approximately 5 days after vaccination. All receptors derive from a man aged 50 to 60 who received an inactivated influenza vaccine. The CDR3 runs from the conserved cysteine through the conserved F or W. D genes are given only for firm matches.

v_gene	d_gene	j_gene	CDR3aa
TRBV11-1	.	TRBJ2-1	CASSSSRSNAVSYNEQFF
TRBV7-9	.	TRBJ2-7	CASSLGRFGEQYF
TRBV29-1	.	TRBJ2-1	CSVEGRGPGAYNEQFF
TRBV4-1	TRBD2	TRBJ2-1	CASSQAGTSIYNEQFF
TRBV6-1	.	TRBJ1-2	CASRWPQGHYGYTF
TRBV9	.	TRBJ2-7	CASSVSGAGVFYEQYF
TRBV27	TRBD2	TRBJ2-4	CASSLLGVAGGHLIQYF
TRBV4-3	TRBD1	TRBJ2-2	CASSQDHTTGTGAGELFF
TRBV20-1	.	TRBJ2-5	CSARGFQETQYF
TRBV4-3	TRBD1	TRBJ2-7	CASSRKRTGTNEQYF